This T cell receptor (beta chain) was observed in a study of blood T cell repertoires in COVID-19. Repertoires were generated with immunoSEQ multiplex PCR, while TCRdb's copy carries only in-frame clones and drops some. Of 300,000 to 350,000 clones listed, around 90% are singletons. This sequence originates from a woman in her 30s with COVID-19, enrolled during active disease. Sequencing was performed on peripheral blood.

CDR3 residues: CASSSGLAGPYEQYF. CDR3 nucleotide sequence: TGTGCCAGCAGTTCAGGACTAGCGGGCCCCTACGAGCAGTACTTC. The chain employs TRBV6-2 or TRBV6-3 and TRBJ2-7; 11 nucleotides agree with TRBD2. Trimming at V came to 4 bases and at J to 2 bases, leaving 4 bases not matched to a gene. CDR1 and CDR2 (germline): MNHEY, SVGEGT. The CDR3 has 15 residues.